This T cell receptor beta chain was identified in a study of CD4 T cells in relation to SARS-CoV-2 and coronaviruses. CDR1 SGHKS and CDR2 YYEKEE come from the germline V gene (reference sequence). The CDR3 is made up of 14 amino acids. J was trimmed by 2 bases and V by 4 bases; bases with no gene match: 5. Sequencing used immunoSEQ multiplex PCR; TCRdb keeps in-frame clones, though not all of them. The sample consists of some 30,000 clones, roughly four fifths of them appearing once. The unexposed donors gave CD4+ T cells in about 2011-2019, prior to COVID-19. After around nine days of culture, CD4+ T cells were isolated. About this clone itself: Its antigen is unidentified.

This receptor was taken from a human donor in good health. J is TRBJ1-1 and V is TRBV5-5, with 7 bases fitting TRBD1. The sequencing input was CD4+ T cells from PBMCs, cultured in vitro. CDR3 protein: CASSPGQANTEAFF. The CDR3 DNA reads as TGTGCCAGCAGCCCCGGACAGGCCAACACTGAAGCTTTCTTT.